The 15 T cell receptor beta chains below all came from one sample that was sequenced in a study of STAT3 mutations in large granular lymphocyte leukemia. The study's findings and limits: At least one immunodominant TCR beta clonotype appeared in every T-cell large granular lymphocyte leukemia patient.

These receptors lack a known antigen. Sequencing used immunoSEQ multiplex PCR; TCRdb keeps in-frame clones, though not all of them. The table shows roughly 40,000 clones, with about 88% occurring only once. The sequenced sample was PBMCs. These receptors all stem from a human donor with T large granular lymphocyte leukemia. Some clones in this sample may be carry-over from other donors' samples.

V usage is TRBV10-3 and J usage is TRBJ1-1, with a tentative D call TRBD1 (6 bases). Between the trimmed V and J ends, which lost 2 bases and 9 bases, there was a span of 19 bases. Germline V gene data show CDR1 as ENHRY and CDR2 as SYGVKD. This CDR3 has 15 amino acids. Written as DNA, the CDR3 is TGTGCCATCAGTGAGCCCGAACAGGGTTTGGTTAAAGCTTTCTTT. Residues: CAISEPEQGLVKAFF.

The chain links TRBV18 to TRBJ1-6; D is ambiguous. Trimming stripped 3 bases from V and 7 bases from J, with 16 bases between. The CDR3 is made up of 16 amino acids. Germline V gives CDR1 KGHSH, CDR2 LQKENI. This CDR3 reads CASSPEASAKNSPLHF. CDR3 nucleotide sequence: TGTGCCAGCTCACCGGAGGCCTCGGCCAAAAATTCACCCCTCCACTTT.

The V call is TRBV5-1, the J call TRBJ2-7; TRBD1 agrees at 11 bases. Germline lookup yields CDR1 SGHRS and CDR2 YFSETQ. V lost 3 bases, J lost 6 bases, and 5 bases stayed unmatched. The CDR3 runs to 14 residues. The CDR3 spells CASSWTGGAGEQYF. Here the CDR3 DNA reads TGCGCCAGCAGCTGGACAGGGGGCGCGGGCGAGCAGTACTTC.

The chain recombines TRBV4-2 with TRBJ2-7; perhaps TRBD2 as D (6 bases). CDR1 and CDR2 (germline): LGHNA, YNFKEQ. The CDR3 totals 15 residues. V shed 0 bases and J shed 4 bases, with 13 bases lying between them. The DNA for the CDR3 is TGTGCCAGCAGCCAAGATCTCGGGGGTGGGTACGAGCAGTACTTC. It encodes CASSQDLGGGYEQYF.

The V gene is TRBV29-1, the J gene TRBJ1-1, with no clear D. V lost 2 bases, J lost 0 bases, and 7 bases lay in between. The CDR3 consists of 13 residues. Per the germline V gene, CDR1 is SQVTM and CDR2 is ANQGSEA. The CDR3 nucleotides read TGCAGCGTTGAAACCCGATTGAACACTGAAGCTTTCTTT. Translation: CSVETRLNTEAFF. Complete variable domain (other parts from reference TRBV29-1 and TRBJ1-1): SAVISQKPSRDICQRGTSLTIQCQVDSQVTMMFWYRQQPGQSLTLIATANQGSEATYESGFVIDKFPISRPNLTFSTLTVSNMSPEDSSIYLCSVETRLNTEAFFGQGTRLTVV.

The genes are TRBV5-6 and TRBJ2-7; D is perhaps TRBD1 or TRBD2 (5 bases each). This CDR3 is 17 amino acids long. Germline CDR1 reads SGHDT; CDR2 reads YYEEEE. V was pared by 2 bases and J by 3 bases, with 21 bases between. The CDR3 region has the DNA TGTGCCAGCAGCTTCCTCGCCCCGGGACGATCTCTCTACGAGCAGTACGTC. Translation gives CASSFLAPGRSLYEQYV.

The chain combines TRBV9 with TRBJ2-7, with D uncertain. Trimming removed 0 bases from V and 4 bases from J, with 8 bases in between. CDR3 length: 13 residues. Germline loops: CDR1 SGDLS, CDR2 YYNGEE. CDR3 coding DNA: TGTGCCAGCAGCGTAGACGGCAAATACGAGCAGTACTTC. It specifies CASSVDGKYEQYF.

The V call is TRBV25-1, the J call TRBJ2-1; D ambiguous. The germline V gene encodes CDR1 MGHDK and CDR2 SYGVNS. The CDR3 loop spans 14 amino acids. Deletions cut 4 bases from V and 0 bases from J, with 7 bases between. Written as DNA, the CDR3 is TGTGCCAGCAGTGCCCTAGTCTCCTACAATGAGCAGTTCTTC. Residues: CASSALVSYNEQFF.

This clone was detected only once. An end of the junction differs from the germline gene, which may be a read error. The rearrangement uses TRBV10-3 and TRBJ1-3; perhaps TRBD1 as D (6 bases). The CDR3 covers 13 residues. Germline V gene lookup returns CDR1 ENHRY and CDR2 SYGVKD. This chain's CDR3 is CVIKGDSGNTIYF. DNA of the CDR3: TGTGTCATCAAGGGGGACTCTGGAAACACCATATATTTT.

This clone appeared a few times. This chain uses TRBV19 with TRBJ2-7, with 9 nucleotides matching TRBD1. The CDR3 spans 14 residues. Germline CDR1 LNHDA, CDR2 SQIVND (reference sequence). J lost 6 bases, V lost 8 bases, and 11 bases had no gene match. The CDR3 region has the DNA TGTGCCAGTTCTCCGGGACAGGGATCTTCCGAGCAGTACTTC. Residues: CASSPGQGSSEQYF.

J is TRBJ2-3 and V is TRBV5-4; D unresolved. V was trimmed by 4 bases and J by 0 bases, leaving 12 bases between them. Germline V gene lookup returns CDR1 SGHNT and CDR2 YYREEE (reference sequence). The CDR3 sequence is 15 residues long. CDR3 protein: CASSQDGPSTDTQYF. Here the CDR3 DNA reads TGTGCCAGCAGCCAGGACGGCCCAAGCACAGATACGCAGTATTTT.

The V call is TRBV27, the J call TRBJ1-6; 8 nucleotides line up with TRBD1. After removal of 2 bases from V and 7 bases from J, the junction contained 10 bases not matched to a gene. The CDR3 runs to 17 residues. CDR1 is MNHEY, CDR2 SMNVEV, per germline (reference sequence). Here the CDR3 DNA reads TGTGCCAGCAGTTTACGACCACAGGGGGAGTGGAATTCACCCCTCCACTTT. It translates to CASSLRPQGEWNSPLHF.

The chain joins TRBV28 to TRBJ2-7; 13 bases agree with TRBD2. This CDR3 has 15 residues. V lost 7 bases and J lost 5; bases outside the gene matches: 8. Germline CDR1 and CDR2: MDHEN and SYDVKM. The CDR3 protein is CASTAWTSGGDEQYF. Here the CDR3 DNA reads TGTGCCAGCACCGCGTGGACTAGCGGGGGAGACGAGCAGTACTTC.

The chain employs TRBV7-9 and TRBJ1-5, with D possibly matching TRBD1 (5 bases). Germline V gives CDR1 SEHNR, CDR2 FQNEAQ (reference sequence). There are 15 residues in the CDR3. Between the trimmed V and J ends, which lost 5 bases and 4 bases, there was a span of 15 bases. CDR3 DNA sequence: TGTGCCAGCAGCCCAGGCCGGGGACCGAATCAGCCCCAGCATTTT. Translated: CASSPGRGPNQPQHF. Looking up the rest from reference TRBV7-9 and TRBJ1-5 gives the full variable domain: DTGVSQNPRHKITKRGQNVTFRCDPISEHNRLYWYRQTLGQGPEFLTYFQNEAQLEKSRLLSDRFSAERPKGSFSTLEIQRTEQGDSAMYLCASSPGRGPNQPQHFGDGTRLSIL.

This chain links TRBV19 with TRBJ2-3, with 10 nucleotides matching TRBD1. V was pared by 3 bases and J by 3 bases, with 0 bases of the junction left unmatched. The CDR3 covers 14 residues. Germline loops: CDR1 LNHDA, CDR2 SQIVND (reference sequence). As DNA, the CDR3 is TGTGCCAGTAGTATGGACAGGGGGACAGATACGCAGTATTTT. Protein: CASSMDRGTDTQYF.